Detailed here is one T cell receptor (beta chain). Its antigen is unknown. TCR beta cDNA came from roughly 0.45 ug total RNA, primed with a constant-region primer. Three-round nested multiplex PCR performed with slightly modified ARM-PCR produced the TCR beta libraries. Running 10 cycles apiece, the first two PCR rounds relied on TRBV1-TRBV30 forward primers together with a C-beta reverse primer. TCRdb called the multiplex PCR reads again in MiXCR, with one record for every CDR3 protein. The sample has some 180,000 distinct CDR3 sequences, about 60% seen once. This specimen comes from a study of tumor-infiltrating lymphocytes in primary liver carcinoma. Study-wide background: Read depth, roughly 3.65 to 7.5 million productive TCRbeta reads, did not differ significantly between tissues. Study-level results: The 250 largest clones made up significantly more of tumor than blood repertoires (p = 0.039). Lower overlap was observed for tumor-adjacent and tumor-blood pairs relative to tumor region pairs.

Germline V gene data show CDR1 as MNHEY and CDR2 as SVGAGI. The CDR3 contains 16 residues. V was shortened by 5 bases and J by 5 bases, with 21 bases between the two germline ends. Both blood RNA, taken from unsorted whole blood, and germline DNA were extracted. What was collected before surgery was about 4 milliliters of peripheral blood. The sequence was collected from a man aged 35 to 55 with primary liver carcinoma and hepatitis B virus infection. The chain combines TRBV6-5 with TRBJ2-5; TRBD1 might be the D (5 bases). The specimen sequenced was peripheral blood. The chain's CDR3 is CASSKTEPGLGETQYF. CDR3 nucleotides: TGTGCCAGCAGTAAAACGGAACCAGGGTTGGGGGAGACCCAGTACTTC.